This T cell receptor beta chain was recorded in a study of shared T cell receptors in the human thymus. Clones were read by immunoSEQ multiplex PCR, and TCRdb kept only the in-frame ones, dropping some. This table holds roughly 700,000 clones, 85% to 90% found once. This CDR3 region has 13 residues. CDR1 is MRHNA and CDR2 is SNTAGT in the germline V gene. The V and J ends lost 6 bases and 4 bases respectively, with 12 bases between them. The sample also formed part of further work on human thymus T cells. This second study notes: Resected material from corrective heart surgery provided the thymus tissue analysed. Thymic and blood repertoires appeared to carry a bias in their V and J gene usage. There were highly overlapping thymic repertoires among unrelated individuals, as related research reported.

What was sequenced was thymocytes. The receptor's source is a boy under two years old with a congenital heart defect. The V call is TRBV6-4, the J call TRBJ1-1; unclear D gene. The CDR3 protein is CASSITRGTEAFF. The CDR3 nucleotides read TGTGCCAGCAGCATTACACGAGGCACTGAAGCTTTCTTT.